A single sample gave rise to the 5 T cell receptor beta chains below, sequenced in a study of cytomegalovirus exposure and HLA in healthy donors (dated by TCRdb to between 2016 and 2019). Libraries were made using the immunoSEQ multiplex PCR assay. For the multiplex PCR, a mixture combining 60 forward primers for TCR Vbeta segments and 13 reverse primers for TCR Jbeta segments was used. Entries here come from immuneACCESS through TCRdb and include only in-frame sequences with V and J called. Some clones fail to appear in such tables; in the studies checked, an unresolved V gene covers under half of the shortfall, and the cause of the remainder is unknown. The sample data list around 200,000 clones, and 77% of these were observed just once. About 2.9% of the sample is in the top ten clones. Material for sequencing was PBMCs. The receptors come from a female donor in good health and CMV-seronegative.

The rearrangement joins TRBV18 to TRBJ1-2, with a possible D match to TRBD1 (6 bases). From germline, CDR1 is KGHSH and CDR2 LQKENI. V lost 2 bases and J lost 0, with 10 bases in between. The CDR3 consists of 15 residues. The CDR3 region is CASSPGQNSNYGYTF. DNA of the CDR3: TGTGCCAGCTCACCAGGACAGAACTCTAACTATGGCTACACCTTC.

The chain links TRBV28 to TRBJ2-5, with TRBD1 matching 10 bases. Germline CDR1 reads MDHEN; CDR2 reads SYDVKM. Unmatched junction bases numbered 5, after V lost 5 bases and J lost 2 bases. There are 15 residues in the CDR3. The CDR3 region has the DNA TGTGCCAGCAGTCTCCGGGACAGGGGTCAAGAGACCCAGTACTTC. Amino acids: CASSLRDRGQETQYF. Combining the CDR3 with reference TRBV28 and TRBJ2-5 gives the whole variable domain DVKVTQSSRYLVKRTGEKVFLECVQDMDHENMFWYRQDPGLGLRLIYFSYDVKMKEKGDIPEGYSVSREKKERFSLILESASTNQTSMYLCASSLRDRGQETQYFGPGTRLLVL.

J is TRBJ1-1 and V is TRBV11-2, with 8 bases lining up with TRBD1. Trimming cost V 2 bases and J 0 bases; bases outside gene matches: 5. CDR1 and CDR2 from the germline V gene are SGHAT and FQNNGV. The CDR3 is made up of 16 amino acids. CDR3 sequence (DNA): TGTGCCAGCAGCTTACTCCAGGGGGCAATGAACACTGAAGCTTTCTTT. It translates to CASSLLQGAMNTEAFF.

This clone showed up just a few times. An end of the junction differs from the germline gene, which may be a read error. The V call is TRBV7-2, the J call TRBJ2-7; 7 nucleotides align to TRBD2. The CDR3 spans 14 residues. Germline assignment: CDR1 SGHTA and CDR2 FQGNSA. The CDR3 DNA sequence: TGTGCCAGCAGCTTTTCGGGGGGACCCCGCTTTCAGAGCTTC. This encodes CASSFSGGPRFQSF. The whole variable domain, remainder taken from reference TRBV7-2 and TRBJ2-7, is GAGVSQSPSNKVTEKGKDVELRCDPISGHTALYWYRQSLGQGLEFLIYFQGNSAPDKSGLPSDRFSAERTGGSVSTLTIQRTQQEDSAVYLCASSFSGGPRFQSFGPGTRLTVT.

The J gene is TRBJ2-7, the V gene TRBV6-7; 7 bases match TRBD1. TRBV6-7 is an ORF, with its function uncertain. V gave up 2 bases and J gave up 0 bases; unmatched junction bases: 7. The CDR3 covers 16 residues. CDR3 amino acids: CASSYPGTADSYEQYF. CDR3 sequence (DNA): TGTGCCAGCAGTTACCCAGGGACAGCAGACTCCTACGAGCAGTACTTC.